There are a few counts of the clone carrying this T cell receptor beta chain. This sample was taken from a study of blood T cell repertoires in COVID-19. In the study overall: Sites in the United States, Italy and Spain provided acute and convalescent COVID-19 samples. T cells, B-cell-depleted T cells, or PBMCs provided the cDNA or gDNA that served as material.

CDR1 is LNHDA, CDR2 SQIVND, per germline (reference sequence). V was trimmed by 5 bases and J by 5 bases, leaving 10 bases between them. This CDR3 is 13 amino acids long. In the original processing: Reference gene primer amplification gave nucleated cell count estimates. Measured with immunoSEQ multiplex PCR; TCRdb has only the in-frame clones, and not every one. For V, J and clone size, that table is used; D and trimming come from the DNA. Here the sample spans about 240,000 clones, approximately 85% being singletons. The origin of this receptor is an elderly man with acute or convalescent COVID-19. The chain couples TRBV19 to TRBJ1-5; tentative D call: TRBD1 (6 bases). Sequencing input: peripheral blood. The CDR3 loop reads CASSLGADQPQHF. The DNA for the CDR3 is TGTGCCAGTAGTCTGGGGGCCGATCAGCCCCAGCATTTT.